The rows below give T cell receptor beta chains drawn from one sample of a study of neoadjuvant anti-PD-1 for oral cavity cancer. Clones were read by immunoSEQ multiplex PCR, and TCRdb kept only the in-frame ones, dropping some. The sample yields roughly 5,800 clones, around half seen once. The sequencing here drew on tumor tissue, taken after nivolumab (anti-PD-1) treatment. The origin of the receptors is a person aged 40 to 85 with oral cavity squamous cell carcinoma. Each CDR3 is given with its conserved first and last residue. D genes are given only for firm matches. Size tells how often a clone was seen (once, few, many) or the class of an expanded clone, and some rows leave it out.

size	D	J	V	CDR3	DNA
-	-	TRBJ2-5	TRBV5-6	CASSPGHQETQYF	TGTGCCAGCAGCCCCGGGCACCAAGAGACCCAGTACTTC
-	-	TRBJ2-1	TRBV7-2	CASGIYNEQFF	TGTGCCAGCGGTATCTACAATGAGCAGTTCTTC
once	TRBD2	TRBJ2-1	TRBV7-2	CASSLYGTSGYNEQFF	TGTGCCAGCAGCTTATATGGGACTAGCGGGTACAATGAGCAGTTCTTC
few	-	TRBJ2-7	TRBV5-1	CASSSPGRDEQYF	TGCGCCAGCAGCTCACCAGGACGGGACGAGCAGTACTTC
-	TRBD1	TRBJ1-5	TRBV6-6	CASGAGGSGNQPQHF	TGTGCCAGCGGGGCAGGGGGCTCTGGCAATCAGCCCCAGCATTTT
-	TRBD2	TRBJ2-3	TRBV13	CASRFRLAGFDTQYF	TGTGCCAGCAGATTTAGACTAGCGGGGTTTGATACGCAGTATTTT
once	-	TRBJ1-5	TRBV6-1	CASSEAPIGASNQPQHF	TGTGCCAGCAGTGAAGCGCCCATCGGGGCTAGCAATCAGCCCCAGCATTTT
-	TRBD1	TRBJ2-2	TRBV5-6	CASSGIQGAGTGELFF	TGTGCCAGCAGCGGGATACAGGGGGCTGGTACCGGGGAGCTGTTTTTT
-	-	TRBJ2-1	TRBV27	CASRGASSYNEQFF	TGTGCCAGCAGAGGGGCCAGCTCCTACAATGAGCAGTTCTTC
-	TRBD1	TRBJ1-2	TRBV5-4	CASSLGQGANYGYTF	TGTGCCAGCAGTTTGGGACAGGGGGCTAACTATGGCTACACCTTC
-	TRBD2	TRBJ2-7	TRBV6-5	CASREREVLDEQYF	TGTGCCAGCAGGGAGCGGGAGGTCCTAGATGAGCAGTACTTC
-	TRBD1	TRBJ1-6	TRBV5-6	CASSSYRGYNSPLHF	TGTGCCAGCAGCTCCTACAGGGGGTATAATTCACCCCTCCACTTT
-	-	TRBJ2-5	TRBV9	CASSVGGWAARETQYF	TGTGCCAGCAGCGTAGGGGGGTGGGCAGCCCGAGAGACCCAGTACTTC
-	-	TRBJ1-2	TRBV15	CATSRDLGFVDGYTF	TGTGCCACCAGCAGAGATCTTGGGTTCGTCGATGGCTACACCTTC
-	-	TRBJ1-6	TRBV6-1	CASGEINSPLHF	TGTGCCAGCGGTGAGATTAATTCACCCCTCCACTTT
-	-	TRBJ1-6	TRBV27	CASSFLFRVRGLHF	TGTGCCAGCAGTTTCCTCTTCAGGGTCCGCGGACTCCACTTT
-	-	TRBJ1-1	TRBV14	CASSPRGLLMNTEAFF	TGTGCCAGCAGCCCGCGGGGGTTGCTCATGAACACTGAAGCTTTCTTT
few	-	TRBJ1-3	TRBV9	CASSVHRQDSGNTIYF	TGTGCCAGCAGCGTACACAGGCAAGACTCTGGAAACACCATATATTTT
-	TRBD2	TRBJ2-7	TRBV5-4	CASSLGGLGSYEQYF	TGTGCCAGCAGCTTAGGGGGACTAGGTTCCTACGAGCAGTACTTC
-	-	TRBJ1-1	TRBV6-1	CASSGQRDTEAFF	TGTGCCAGCAGTGGACAGCGGGACACTGAAGCTTTCTTT
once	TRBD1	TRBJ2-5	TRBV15	CATSRAGTGLETQYF	TGTGCCACCAGCAGAGCCGGGACAGGGCTGGAGACCCAGTACTTC
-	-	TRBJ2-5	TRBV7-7	CASSTKGLKETQYF	TGTGCCAGCAGTACCAAGGGGCTAAAAGAGACCCAGTACTTC
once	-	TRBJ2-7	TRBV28	CASSAPAQAYEQYF	TGTGCCAGCAGTGCCCCCGCACAGGCCTACGAGCAGTACTTC
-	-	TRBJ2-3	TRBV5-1	CASSLTRGTASTDTQYF	TGCGCCAGCAGCTTGACTAGGGGAACCGCTAGCACAGATACGCAGTATTTT
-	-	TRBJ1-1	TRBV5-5	CASSLEQMNTEAFF	TGTGCCAGCAGCTTAGAACAGATGAACACTGAAGCTTTCTTT
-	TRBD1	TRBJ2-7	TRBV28	CASRIPGQGYEQYF	TGTGCCAGCAGAATACCGGGACAGGGCTACGAGCAGTACTTC
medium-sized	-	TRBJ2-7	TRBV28	CASSLPYEQYF	TGTGCCAGCAGTTTACCCTACGAGCAGTACTTC
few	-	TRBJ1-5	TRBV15	CATSTAVKAGGNQPQHF	TGTGCCACCAGCACCGCCGTGAAGGCAGGGGGCAATCAGCCCCAGCATTTT
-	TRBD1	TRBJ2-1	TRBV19	CASSIGGDREYNEQFF	TGTGCCAGTAGTATAGGCGGGGACAGGGAGTACAATGAGCAGTTCTTC
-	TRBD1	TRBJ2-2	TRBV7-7	CASSRGGTGTTGELFF	TGTGCCAGCAGCCGAGGTGGGACAGGGACCACCGGGGAGCTGTTTTTT
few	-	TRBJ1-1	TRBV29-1	CSVERWNTEAFF	TGCAGCGTTGAAAGGTGGAACACTGAAGCTTTCTTT
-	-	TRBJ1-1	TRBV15	CATSRGRERNTEAFF	TGTGCCACCAGCAGAGGCAGGGAAAGGAACACTGAAGCTTTCTTT
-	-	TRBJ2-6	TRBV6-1	CASSDLPGSSGANVLTF	TGTGCCAGCAGTGATTTGCCGGGTTCCTCTGGGGCCAACGTCCTGACTTTC